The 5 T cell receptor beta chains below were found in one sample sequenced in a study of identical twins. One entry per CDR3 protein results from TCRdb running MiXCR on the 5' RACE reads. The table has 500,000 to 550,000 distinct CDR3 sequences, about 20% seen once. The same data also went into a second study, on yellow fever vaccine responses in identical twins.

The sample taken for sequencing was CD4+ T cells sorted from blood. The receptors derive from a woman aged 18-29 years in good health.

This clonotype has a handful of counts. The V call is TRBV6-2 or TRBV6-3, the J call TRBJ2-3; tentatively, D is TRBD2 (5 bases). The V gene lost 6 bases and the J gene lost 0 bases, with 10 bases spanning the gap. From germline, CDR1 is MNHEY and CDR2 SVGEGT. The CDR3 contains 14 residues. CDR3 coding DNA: TGTGCCAGCAGGCGGCGGGCCAGCACAGATACGCAGTATTTT. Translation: CASRRRASTDTQYF.

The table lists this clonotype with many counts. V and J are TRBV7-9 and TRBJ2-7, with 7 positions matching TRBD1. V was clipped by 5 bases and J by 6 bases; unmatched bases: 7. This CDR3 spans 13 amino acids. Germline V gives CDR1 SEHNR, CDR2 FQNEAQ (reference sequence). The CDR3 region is CASSPGTAFEQYV. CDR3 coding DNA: TGTGCCAGCAGCCCCGGGACAGCCTTCGAGCAGTACGTC.

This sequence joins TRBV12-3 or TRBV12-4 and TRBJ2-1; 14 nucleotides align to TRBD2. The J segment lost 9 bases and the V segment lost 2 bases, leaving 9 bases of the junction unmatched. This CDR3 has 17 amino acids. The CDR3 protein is CASSLPRLAGGLGEQFF. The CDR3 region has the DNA TGTGCCAGCAGTTTACCGCGACTAGCGGGAGGGCTGGGTGAGCAGTTCTTC.

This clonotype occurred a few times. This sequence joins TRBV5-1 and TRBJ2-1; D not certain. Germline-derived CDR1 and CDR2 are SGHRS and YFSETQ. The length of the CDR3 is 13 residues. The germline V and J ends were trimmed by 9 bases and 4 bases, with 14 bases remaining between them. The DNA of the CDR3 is TGCGCCACCGCTCGGTGGGGTTACAATGAGCAGTTCTTC. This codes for CATARWGYNEQFF. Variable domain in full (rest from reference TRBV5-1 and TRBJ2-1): KAGVTQTPRYLIKTRGQQVTLSCSPISGHRSVSWYQQTPGQGLQFLFEYFSETQRNKGNFPGRFSGRQFSNSRSEMNVSTLELGDSALYLCATARWGYNEQFFGPGTRLTVL.

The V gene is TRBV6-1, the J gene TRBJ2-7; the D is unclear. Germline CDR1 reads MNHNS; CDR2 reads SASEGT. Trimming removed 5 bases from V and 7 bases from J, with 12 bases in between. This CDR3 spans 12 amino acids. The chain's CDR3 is CASSLLGSEQYV. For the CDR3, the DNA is TGTGCCAGCAGTCTGCTGGGTAGTGAGCAGTACGTC.